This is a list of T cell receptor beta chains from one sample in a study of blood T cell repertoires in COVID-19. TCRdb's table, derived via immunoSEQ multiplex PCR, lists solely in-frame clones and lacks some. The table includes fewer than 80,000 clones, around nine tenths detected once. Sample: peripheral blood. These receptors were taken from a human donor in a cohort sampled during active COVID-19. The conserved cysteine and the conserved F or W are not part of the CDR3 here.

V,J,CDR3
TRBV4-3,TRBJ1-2,ASSQSQGYYGYT
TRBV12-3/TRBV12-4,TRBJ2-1,ASSTSGLGKQF
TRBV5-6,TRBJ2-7,ASSLSQASYEQY
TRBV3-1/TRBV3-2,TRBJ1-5,ASSHGFGEQPQH
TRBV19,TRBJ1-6,ASSALWTGQRSPLH
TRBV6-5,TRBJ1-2,ATLDRLYGYT
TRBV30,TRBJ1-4,ALDREGEKLF
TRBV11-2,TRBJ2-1,ASSPWEPDNEQF
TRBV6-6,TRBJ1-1,ASSARSPEGTEAF
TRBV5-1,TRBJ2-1,ASSLETAGGEQF
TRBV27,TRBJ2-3,ASSGSASTDTQY
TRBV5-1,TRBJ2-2,ASRAGTGINTGELF
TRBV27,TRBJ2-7,ASSSTGGGSYEQY
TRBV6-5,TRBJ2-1,ASSSAAGLNEQF
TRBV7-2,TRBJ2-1,ASSPDRVGGNEQF
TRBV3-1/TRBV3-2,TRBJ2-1,ASSQTISGEQF
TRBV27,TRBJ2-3,ASSNDRSSTDTQY
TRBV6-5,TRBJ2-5,ASSYIGETQY
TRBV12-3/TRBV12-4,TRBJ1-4,ASSTGRGEKLF
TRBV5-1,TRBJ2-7,ASSFRDSAYEQY
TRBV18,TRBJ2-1,ASSPTSGAINEQF
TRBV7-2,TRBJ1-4,ASSSGVRSEKLF
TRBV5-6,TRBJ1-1,ASSRIQGAEAF
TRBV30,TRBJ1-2,AGYRDKSYGYT
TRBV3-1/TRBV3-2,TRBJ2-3,ASSHLGRGTLY
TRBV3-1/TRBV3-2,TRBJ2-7,ASSQEALGGYEQY
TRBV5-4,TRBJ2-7,ASSSEMSGTGKGEQY
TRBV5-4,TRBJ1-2,ASSLRGAKNYGYT
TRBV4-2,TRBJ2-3,ASSQVKTGGDTDTQY